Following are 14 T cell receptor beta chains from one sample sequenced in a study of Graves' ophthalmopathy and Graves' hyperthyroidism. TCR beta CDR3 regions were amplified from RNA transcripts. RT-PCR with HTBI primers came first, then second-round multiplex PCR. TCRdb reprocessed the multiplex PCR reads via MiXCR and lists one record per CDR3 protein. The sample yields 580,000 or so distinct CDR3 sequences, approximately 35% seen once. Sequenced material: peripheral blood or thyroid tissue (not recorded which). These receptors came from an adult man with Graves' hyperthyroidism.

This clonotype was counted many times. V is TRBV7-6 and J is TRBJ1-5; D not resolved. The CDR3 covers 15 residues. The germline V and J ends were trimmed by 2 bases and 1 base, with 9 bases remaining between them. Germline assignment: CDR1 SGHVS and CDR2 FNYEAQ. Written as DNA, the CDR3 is TGTGCCAGCAGCTTATTGGTGGGGAGCAATCAGCCCCAGCATTTT. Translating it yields CASSLLVGSNQPQHF.

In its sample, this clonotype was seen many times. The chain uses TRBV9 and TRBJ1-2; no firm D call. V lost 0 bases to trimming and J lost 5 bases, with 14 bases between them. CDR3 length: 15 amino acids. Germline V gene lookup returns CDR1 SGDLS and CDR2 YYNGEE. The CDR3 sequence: CASSVVDNDSYGYTF. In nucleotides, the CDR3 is TGTGCCAGCAGCGTAGTGGATAACGATTCATATGGCTACACCTTC.

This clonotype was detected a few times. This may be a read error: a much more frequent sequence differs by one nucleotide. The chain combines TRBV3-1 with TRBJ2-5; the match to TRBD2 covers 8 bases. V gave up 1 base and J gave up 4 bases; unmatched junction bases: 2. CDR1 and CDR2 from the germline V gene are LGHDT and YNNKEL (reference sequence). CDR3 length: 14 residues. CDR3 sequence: CASSQAGRGETQYF. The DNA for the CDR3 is TGTGCCAGCAGCCAAGCCGGGAGGGGAGAGACCCAGTACTTC.

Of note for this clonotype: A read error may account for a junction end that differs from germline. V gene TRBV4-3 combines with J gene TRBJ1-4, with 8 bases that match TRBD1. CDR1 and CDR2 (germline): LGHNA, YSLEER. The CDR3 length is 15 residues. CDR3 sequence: CAGSHAGQANEKLFF. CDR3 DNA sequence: TGCGCCGGCAGCCATGCGGGACAGGCGAATGAAAAACTGTTTTTT.

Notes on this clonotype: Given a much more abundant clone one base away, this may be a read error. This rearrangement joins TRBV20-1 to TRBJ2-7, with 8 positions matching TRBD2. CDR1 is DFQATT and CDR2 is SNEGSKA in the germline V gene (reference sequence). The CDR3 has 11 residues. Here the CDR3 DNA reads TGCAGTGCCCCGGGGGGGCACGAGCAGTGCTTC. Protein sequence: CSAPGGHEQCF.

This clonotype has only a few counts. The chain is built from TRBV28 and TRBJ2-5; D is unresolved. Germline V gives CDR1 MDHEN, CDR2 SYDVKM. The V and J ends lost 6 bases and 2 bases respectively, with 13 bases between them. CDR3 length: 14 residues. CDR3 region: CASSPPSQQETQYF. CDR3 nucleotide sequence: TGTGCCAGCAGCCCACCCAGTCAGCAAGAGACCCAGTACTTC. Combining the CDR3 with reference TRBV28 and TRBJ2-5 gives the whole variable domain DVKVTQSSRYLVKRTGEKVFLECVQDMDHENMFWYRQDPGLGLRLIYFSYDVKMKEKGDIPEGYSVSREKKERFSLILESASTNQTSMYLCASSPPSQQETQYFGPGTRLLVL.

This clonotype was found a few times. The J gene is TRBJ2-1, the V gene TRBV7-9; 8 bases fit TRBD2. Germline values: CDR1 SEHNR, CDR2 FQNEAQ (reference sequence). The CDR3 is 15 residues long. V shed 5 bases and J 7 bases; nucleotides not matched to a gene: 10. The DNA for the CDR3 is TGTGCCAGCAGCGCTCTCGCGGGAGGATTGAATGAGCAGTTCTTC. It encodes CASSALAGGLNEQFF.

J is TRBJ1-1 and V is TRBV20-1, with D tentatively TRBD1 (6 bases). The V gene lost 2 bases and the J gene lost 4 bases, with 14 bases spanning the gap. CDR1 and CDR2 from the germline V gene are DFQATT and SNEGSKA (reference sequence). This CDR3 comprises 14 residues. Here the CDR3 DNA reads TGCAGTGCTAGACCCCGGGACATAGGCACTGAAGCTTTCTTT. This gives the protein CSARPRDIGTEAFF.

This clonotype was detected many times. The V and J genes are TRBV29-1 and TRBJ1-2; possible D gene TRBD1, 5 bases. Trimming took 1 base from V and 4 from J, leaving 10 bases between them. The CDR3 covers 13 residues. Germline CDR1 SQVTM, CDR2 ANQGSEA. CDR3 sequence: CSVEVRGSYGYTF. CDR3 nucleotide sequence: TGCAGCGTTGAAGTCCGGGGCAGCTATGGCTACACCTTC.

Here the CDR3 reads CSAGGEVKPQHF. DNA of the CDR3: TGCAGTGCAGGGGGCGAGGTGAAGCCCCAGCATTTT. This chain joins TRBV20-1 and TRBJ1-5; 7 bases are shared with TRBD1. V was clipped by 6 bases and J by 8 bases; unmatched bases: 7. The CDR3 has 12 amino acids. CDR1 is DFQATT and CDR2 is SNEGSKA in the germline V gene (reference sequence).

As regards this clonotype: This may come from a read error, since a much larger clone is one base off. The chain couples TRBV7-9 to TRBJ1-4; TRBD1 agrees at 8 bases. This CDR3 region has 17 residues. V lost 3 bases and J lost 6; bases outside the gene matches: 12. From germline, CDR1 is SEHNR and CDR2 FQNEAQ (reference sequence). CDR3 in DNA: TGTGCCAGCAGCTTCGGGGCAGGGGGCGTACTTGATGAAAAACTGTTTTTT. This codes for CASSFGAGGVLDEKLFF. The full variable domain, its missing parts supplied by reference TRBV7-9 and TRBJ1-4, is DTGVSQNPRHKITKRGQNVTFRCDPISEHNRLYWYRQTLGQGPEFLTYFQNEAQLEKSRLLSDRFSAERPKGSFSTLEIQRTEQGDSAMYLCASSFGAGGVLDEKLFFGSGTQLSVL.

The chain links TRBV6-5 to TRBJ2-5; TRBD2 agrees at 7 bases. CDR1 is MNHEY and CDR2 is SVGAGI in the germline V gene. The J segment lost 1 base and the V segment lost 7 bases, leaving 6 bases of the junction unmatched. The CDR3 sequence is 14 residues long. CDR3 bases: TGTGCCAGCAACCAACTAGCGAGCCAAGAGACCCAGTACTTC. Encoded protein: CASNQLASQETQYF.

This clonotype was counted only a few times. CDR3 nucleotide sequence: TGCGCCAGCAGCCGGACGACAGGGGGAATTGAAAAACTGTTTTTT. This codes for CASSRTTGGIEKLFF. The chain employs TRBV5-1 and TRBJ1-4; 9 bases fit TRBD1. Germline CDR1 SGHRS, CDR2 YFSETQ. V trimming: 4 bases; J trimming: 7 bases; junction bases outside the gene matches: 8. The CDR3 sequence is 15 residues long. The entire variable domain, with the rest obtained from reference TRBV5-1 and TRBJ1-4, is as follows: KAGVTQTPRYLIKTRGQQVTLSCSPISGHRSVSWYQQTPGQGLQFLFEYFSETQRNKGNFPGRFSGRQFSNSRSEMNVSTLELGDSALYLCASSRTTGGIEKLFFGSGTQLSVL.

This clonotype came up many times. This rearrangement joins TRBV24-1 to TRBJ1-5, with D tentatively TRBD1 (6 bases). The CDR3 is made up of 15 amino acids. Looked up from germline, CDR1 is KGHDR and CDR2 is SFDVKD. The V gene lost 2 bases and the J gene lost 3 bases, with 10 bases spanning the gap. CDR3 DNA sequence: TGTGCCACCAGTGATTCAGGGGAACTCAATCAGCCCCAGCATTTT. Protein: CATSDSGELNQPQHF.